These T cell receptor beta chains were read from a single sample in a study of blood T cell repertoires in COVID-19. TCRdb's table, derived via immunoSEQ multiplex PCR, lists solely in-frame clones and lacks some. The table records 290,000 or so clones, 85% of them present only once. The sequenced sample consisted of peripheral blood. These receptors all stem from a man aged 50-59 years with active or convalescent COVID-19. CDR3s include the opening cysteine and the closing phenylalanine or tryptophan. The D gene is left open where the match is weak. Some rows have no size entry. The others give once, few or many, or a class for an expanded clone.

D gene | clone size | J gene | V gene | CDR3 DNA | CDR3 protein
TRBD1 | - | TRBJ1-2 | TRBV6-5 | TGTGCCAGCAGTCCCCAAATACAGGGGGTCTATGGCTACACCTTC | CASSPQIQGVYGYTF
- | - | TRBJ2-1 | TRBV5-1 | TGCGCCAGCAGCTTGGAACGGGGTAGGGAGATCTACAATGAGCAGTTCTTC | CASSLERGREIYNEQFF
TRBD2 | - | TRBJ2-1 | TRBV4-1 | TGCGCCAGCAGCCAGTCAGCGGCTAGCGGTTACAATGAGCAGTTCTTC | CASSQSAASGYNEQFF
- | - | TRBJ2-5 | TRBV25-1 | TGTGCCAGCAGCGCGGTGGAGGGTCGGACCCAGTACTTC | CASSAVEGRTQYF
TRBD1 | - | TRBJ2-1 | TRBV4-1 | TGCGCCAGCAGCCCGGGACAGAGATACAATGAGCAGTTCTTC | CASSPGQRYNEQFF
- | - | TRBJ1-4 | TRBV23-1 | TGCGCCAGCAGTCAGCCGACCTGTACAGGGAAAACTAATGAAAAACTGTTTTTT | CASSQPTCTGKTNEKLFF
TRBD2 | - | TRBJ2-1 | TRBV5-6 | TGTGCTACTGCGGGAGGGCCAGGGTGGTCCTACAATGAGCAGTTCTTC | CATAGGPGWSYNEQFF
- | - | TRBJ2-7 | TRBV5-6 | TGTGCCAGCAGCTTGGCTACTGTCTACGAGCAGTACTTC | CASSLATVYEQYF
TRBD1 | - | TRBJ2-5 | TRBV18 | TGTGCCAGCTCACCACCAGACGCAGGGGGCTGGGAGACCCAGTACTTC | CASSPPDAGGWETQYF
TRBD1 | - | TRBJ2-7 | TRBV7-9 | TGTGCCAGCAGTTCAACCGGGACAGGGGGCCCCTACGAGCAGTACTTC | CASSSTGTGGPYEQYF
- | - | TRBJ2-7 | TRBV11-2 | TGTGCCAGCAGCTCCTCCACGGGTAGTTTCTACGAGCAGTACTTC | CASSSSTGSFYEQYF
- | - | TRBJ2-2 | TRBV5-4 | TGTGCCAGCAGCTTAGGGACTCCGAACACCGGGGAGCTGTTTTTT | CASSLGTPNTGELFF
- | - | TRBJ2-5 | TRBV5-5 | TGTGCCAGCAGCTTGTATACGGGAGTCCGCCAAGAGACCCAGTACTTC | CASSLYTGVRQETQYF
- | - | TRBJ1-3 | TRBV6-5 | TGTGCCAGCAGTTACTTTGGAGCCTCTGGAAACACCATATATTTT | CASSYFGASGNTIYF
TRBD2 | - | TRBJ2-1 | TRBV19 | TGTGCCAGTAGGACTAGCGGGAGGGGGATACTCTCCTACAATGAGCAGTTCTTC | CASRTSGRGILSYNEQFF
TRBD1 | - | TRBJ1-6 | TRBV5-1 | TGCGCCAGCAGCTTGGGGGACAGGGCATTCGGGTCCCTCCACTTT | CASSLGDRAFGSLHF
- | - | TRBJ1-2 | TRBV28 | TGTGCCAGCAGTTTATACGATAGCTATGGCTACACCTTC | CASSLYDSYGYTF
TRBD1 | - | TRBJ1-1 | TRBV11-2 | TGTGCCAGCAGCTTAAGAGTGGGACAGGGGGCCATGAACACTGAAGCTTTCTTT | CASSLRVGQGAMNTEAFF
- | - | TRBJ2-7 | TRBV6-6 | TGTGCCAGCGGGGAGTGGGCCTACGAGCAGTACTTC | CASGEWAYEQYF
- | few | TRBJ1-4 | TRBV28 | TGTGTAACTGACAGTAATGAAAAACTGTTTTTT | CVTDSNEKLFF
TRBD2 | - | TRBJ2-4 | TRBV10-3 | TGTGCCATCAGTGTCCTAAAGGGGAGGGGAGCCAAAAACATTCAGTACTTC | CAISVLKGRGAKNIQYF
TRBD2 | - | TRBJ2-2 | TRBV2 | TGTGCCAGCAGTGTGACTAGCGGGATTACCGGGGAGCTGTTTTTT | CASSVTSGITGELFF
TRBD1 | - | TRBJ1-2 | TRBV13 | TGTGCCAGCAGCATACTAGGACAGGGTGGCGCCTTGGGCTACACCTTC | CASSILGQGGALGYTF
- | - | TRBJ2-7 | TRBV4-2 | TGTGCCAGCAGCCAAGTCGCGGTGCCCTACGAGCAGTACTTC | CASSQVAVPYEQYF
TRBD2 | - | TRBJ2-7 | TRBV18 | TGTGCCAGCTCCGTCGGAGCGGGAGCTGCAAACGAGCAGTACTTC | CASSVGAGAANEQYF
- | once | TRBJ2-2 | TRBV6-5 | TGTGCCAGCAGTTACTCTGACTCTAACACCGGGGAGCTGTTTTTT | CASSYSDSNTGELFF
TRBD1 | once | TRBJ1-2 | TRBV29-1 | TGCAGCGTCCCCGGACAGGGAGGGGGCTACACCTTC | CSVPGQGGGYTF
TRBD1 | - | TRBJ2-5 | TRBV30 | TGTGCCTGGAGTGCGCGGACAGGGGGCTGGGAGACCCAGTACTTC | CAWSARTGGWETQYF
TRBD2 | - | TRBJ2-1 | TRBV19 | TGTGCCAGTAGTATTAAGGCGGGGGTTAACAATGAGCAGTTCTTC | CASSIKAGVNNEQFF
- | - | TRBJ2-4 | TRBV6-2/TRBV6-3 | TGTGCCAGCAGTTACATAGTGCCCCCCAACATTCAGTACTTC | CASSYIVPPNIQYF
TRBD2 | - | TRBJ2-1 | TRBV7-9 | TGTGCCAGCAGCCCTAGGCTAGCGGGAATTTTCGATGAGCAGTTCTTC | CASSPRLAGIFDEQFF
TRBD1 | - | TRBJ2-6 | TRBV7-2 | TGTGCCAGCAGCCGTGGACAGGGAAACTCTGGGGCCAACGTCCTGACTTTC | CASSRGQGNSGANVLTF
TRBD1 | - | TRBJ1-1 | TRBV3-1/TRBV3-2 | TGTGCCAGCAGCCAGCGACAGGGGGCTGGTGAAGCTTTCTTT | CASSQRQGAGEAFF
- | few | TRBJ1-6 | TRBV19 | TGTGCCAGTAGTGGCGGCAGGGATGGGAATTCACCCCTCCACTTT | CASSGGRDGNSPLHF
TRBD1 | - | TRBJ1-5 | TRBV30 | TGTGCCTGGAGTCGGGAAGGGGGCTACAGAAATCAGCCCCAGCATTTT | CAWSREGGYRNQPQHF
- | once | TRBJ1-2 | TRBV29-1 | TGCAGCGTTGAGCAGGGGATGAGCTACACCTTC | CSVEQGMSYTF
TRBD1 | - | TRBJ1-2 | TRBV28 | TGTGCCAGCAGCTGGGGACAGAACTATGGCTACACCTTC | CASSWGQNYGYTF
TRBD2 | - | TRBJ2-7 | TRBV3-1/TRBV3-2 | TGTGCCTCCGAGGGACTAGGCTACGAGCAGTACTTC | CASEGLGYEQYF
TRBD1 | - | TRBJ1-4 | TRBV19 | TGTGCCAGTAGCAACCGGGGACAGGGGAATGAAAAACTGTTTTTT | CASSNRGQGNEKLFF
- | - | TRBJ2-7 | TRBV10-1 | TGCGCCAGCAGTGAAGGCAGAGGAAGCTCCTACGAGCAGTACTTC | CASSEGRGSSYEQYF
TRBD2 | - | TRBJ2-5 | TRBV4-1 | TGCGCCAGCAGCCACCGATCCCTAGCGGGGGCCCAAGAGACCCAGTACTTC | CASSHRSLAGAQETQYF
- | - | TRBJ2-3 | TRBV7-9 | TGTGCCAGCAGCTTGAAGACAAGCACAGATACGCAGTATTTT | CASSLKTSTDTQYF
TRBD2 | once | TRBJ2-1 | TRBV9 | TGTGCCAGCAGCACTGGGACTAGCTCCTACAATGAGCAGTTCTTC | CASSTGTSSYNEQFF
- | - | TRBJ2-7 | TRBV5-1 | TGCGCCAGCACCGAGGGGGGGGAGCAGTACTTC | CASTEGGEQYF
- | few | TRBJ2-7 | TRBV2 | TGTGCCAGCAATAGCGCACGGTACGAGCAGTACTTC | CASNSARYEQYF
- | - | TRBJ1-6 | TRBV5-6 | TGTGCCAGCAGCCAACCCTTGGACAGAAATAATTCACCCCTCCACTTT | CASSQPLDRNNSPLHF
TRBD2 | few | TRBJ2-7 | TRBV6-5 | TGTGCCAGCAGCGTAGATAGGGAGGGCGAGCAGTACTTC | CASSVDREGEQYF
- | - | TRBJ1-5 | TRBV10-3 | TGTGCCATCAGTACCGACGGGAATCAGCCCCAGCATTTT | CAISTDGNQPQHF
TRBD1 | - | TRBJ2-3 | TRBV11-2 | TGTGCCAGCAGCCTTCGACAGGGTAACCGGGAAGATACGCAGTATTTT | CASSLRQGNREDTQYF
- | few | TRBJ2-1 | TRBV21-1 | TGTGCCAGCATCCTACCACCGGGACTAGCGGTGTACAATGAGCAGTTCTTC | CASILPPGLAVYNEQFF
- | - | TRBJ2-7 | TRBV19 | TGTGCCAGTAGTATCGGGACTTTGGGTCGGGGATCCTACGAGCAGTACTTC | CASSIGTLGRGSYEQYF
TRBD1 | - | TRBJ1-1 | TRBV27 | TGTGCCAGCAGTTTATCTTCATTAGGGACAGGGGGCTGGGACACTGAAGCTTTCTTT | CASSLSSLGTGGWDTEAFF
TRBD2 | - | TRBJ2-7 | TRBV6-2/TRBV6-3 | TGTGCCAGCAGCCGCCCGACTAGCGGGAGCTACGAGCAGTACTTC | CASSRPTSGSYEQYF
- | - | TRBJ1-5 | TRBV19 | TGTGCCAGTTGGTCAGGGAATGCCTATCAGCCCCAGCATTTT | CASWSGNAYQPQHF
- | - | TRBJ2-7 | TRBV28 | TGTGCCAGCAGTCACCGGGACACCCTCGAATACGAGCAGTACTTC | CASSHRDTLEYEQYF